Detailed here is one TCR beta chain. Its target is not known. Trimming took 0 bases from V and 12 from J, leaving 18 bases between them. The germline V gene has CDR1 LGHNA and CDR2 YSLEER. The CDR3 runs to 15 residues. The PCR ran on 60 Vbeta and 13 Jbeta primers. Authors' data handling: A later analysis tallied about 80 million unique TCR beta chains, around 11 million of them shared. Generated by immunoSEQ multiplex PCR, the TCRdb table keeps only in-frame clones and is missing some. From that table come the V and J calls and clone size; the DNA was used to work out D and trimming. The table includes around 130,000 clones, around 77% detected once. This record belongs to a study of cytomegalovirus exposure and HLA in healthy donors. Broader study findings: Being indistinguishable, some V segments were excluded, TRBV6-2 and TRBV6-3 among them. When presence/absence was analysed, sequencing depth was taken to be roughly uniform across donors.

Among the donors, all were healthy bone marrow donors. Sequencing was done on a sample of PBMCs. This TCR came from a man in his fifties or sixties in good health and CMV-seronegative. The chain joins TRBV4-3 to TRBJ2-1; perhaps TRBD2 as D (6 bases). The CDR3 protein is CASSQDSPGLRGQFF. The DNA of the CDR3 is TGCGCCAGCAGCCAAGATTCACCGGGACTCCGGGGGCAGTTCTTC.